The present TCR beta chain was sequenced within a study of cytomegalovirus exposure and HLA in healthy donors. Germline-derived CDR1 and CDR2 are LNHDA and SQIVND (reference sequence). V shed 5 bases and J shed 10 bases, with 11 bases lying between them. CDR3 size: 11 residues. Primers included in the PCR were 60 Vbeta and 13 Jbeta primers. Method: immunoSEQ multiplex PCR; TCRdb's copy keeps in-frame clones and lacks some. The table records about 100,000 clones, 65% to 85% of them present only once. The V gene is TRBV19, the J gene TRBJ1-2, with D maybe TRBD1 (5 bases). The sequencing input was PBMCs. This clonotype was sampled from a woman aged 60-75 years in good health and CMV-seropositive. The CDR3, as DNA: TGTGCCAGTAGTTCGGCAGGGATCTACACCTTC. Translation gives CASSSAGIYTF.